The clone carrying this T cell receptor beta chain has more than one count but fewer than ten. These data come from a study of cytomegalovirus exposure and HLA in healthy donors. The trim removed 8 bases at V and 3 bases at J, leaving 5 bases unmatched. Germline-derived CDR1 and CDR2 are SNHLY and FYNNEI. CDR3 length equals 13 residues. The PCR contained 60 Vbeta and 13 Jbeta primers. Produced via immunoSEQ multiplex PCR; TCRdb's table is partial and in-frame only. The sample shows 150,000 to 200,000 clones, over 65% of them seen only once. Sequencing was carried out using PBMCs. The TCR comes from a boy between 2 and 10 years old in good health and CMV-seronegative. This chain links TRBV2 with TRBJ2-7, with TRBD2 identical over 9 bases. CDR3 DNA: TGTGCCAGCGAAGCTAGCGGGGACTACGAGCAGTACTTC. Its translation is CASEASGDYEQYF. The full variable domain, its missing parts supplied by reference TRBV2 and TRBJ2-7, is EPEVTQTPSHQVTQMGQEVILRCVPISNHLYFYWYRQILGQKVEFLVSFYNNEISEKSEIFDDQFSVERPDGSNFTLKIRSTKLEDSAMYFCASEASGDYEQYFGPGTRLTVT.